The next 19 T cell receptor beta chains were all read from a single sample in a study of blood T cell repertoires in COVID-19. TCRdb's table, derived via immunoSEQ multiplex PCR, lists solely in-frame clones and lacks some. This table has 110,000 or so clones, under 85% appearing once. Sequenced: peripheral blood. These receptors originate from a woman in her seventies with acute or convalescent COVID-19.

This chain joins TRBV19 and TRBJ1-5, with 7 positions matching TRBD1. The length of the CDR3 is 15 residues. V was pared by 7 bases and J by 2 bases, with 8 bases of the junction left unmatched. Germline-derived CDR1 and CDR2 are LNHDA and SQIVND (reference sequence). CDR3 bases: TGTGCCAGTACCCGACAGGGAATGCGCAATCAGCCCCAGCATTTT. This gives the protein CASTRQGMRNQPQHF.

This clone was seen just once. The DNA of the CDR3 is TGTGCCAGCAGCTTTCCGCAGGGAGACAGGGTCTCCTACGAGCAGTACTTC. This translates into CASSFPQGDRVSYEQYF. This rearrangement joins TRBV5-6 to TRBJ2-7; 7 bases are shared with TRBD1. V shed 2 bases and J 0 bases; nucleotides not matched to a gene: 11. Germline CDR1 is SGHDT and CDR2 is YYEEEE. The CDR3 extends over 17 amino acids.

This chain uses TRBV7-3 with TRBJ2-2; a weak D match, TRBD2 (6 bases). Trimming cost V 2 bases and J 2 bases, with 12 bases left between them. The CDR3 is 16 residues long. Germline CDR1 SGHTA, CDR2 FQGTGA. The CDR3 bases are TGTGCCAGCAGCTTACAGCCTAGCGTCAACACCGGGGAGCTGTTTTTT. Its protein product is CASSLQPSVNTGELFF.

The V call is TRBV6-5, the J call TRBJ2-1; 7 bases line up with TRBD2. The V and J ends lost 2 bases and 8 bases, in that order; junction bases with no gene match: 3. This CDR3 has 13 amino acids. CDR1 is MNHEY and CDR2 is SVGAGI in the germline V gene. CDR3 region: CASSYAGADEQFF. The CDR3 DNA sequence: TGTGCCAGCAGTTACGCGGGAGCTGATGAGCAGTTCTTC.

CDR3 protein: CASSYLQGVVKEKLFF. In nucleotides, the CDR3 is TGTGCCAGCAGTTACCTACAGGGGGTGGTAAAGGAAAAACTGTTTTTT. The chain is built from TRBV6-6 and TRBJ1-4; 8 nucleotides agree with TRBD1. The CDR3 loop spans 16 amino acids. Germline V gene lookup returns CDR1 MNHNY and CDR2 SVGAGI (reference sequence). V dropped 2 bases and J dropped 8; count of bases not matched to a gene: 10.

V and J are TRBV5-1 and TRBJ1-1; a possible D gene is TRBD1 (5 bases). CDR1 SGHRS and CDR2 YFSETQ come from the germline V gene. V lost 7 bases and J 0 bases, leaving 13 bases between the germline ends. The length of the CDR3 is 14 residues. CDR3 DNA: TGCGCCAGCCACAGGAAAGACATGAACACTGAAGCTTTCTTT. Amino acid sequence: CASHRKDMNTEAFF. Full variable domain (rest looked up from reference TRBV5-1 and TRBJ1-1): KAGVTQTPRYLIKTRGQQVTLSCSPISGHRSVSWYQQTPGQGLQFLFEYFSETQRNKGNFPGRFSGRQFSNSRSEMNVSTLELGDSALYLCASHRKDMNTEAFFGQGTRLTVV.

This rearrangement joins TRBV7-9 to TRBJ1-1, with a tentative D call TRBD1 (5 bases). Germline loops: CDR1 SEHNR, CDR2 FQNEAQ (reference sequence). The V end lost 8 bases, the J end lost 1 base, and 20 bases lay between the germline ends. The CDR3 spans 16 residues. DNA for the CDR3: TGTGCCAGCGTAGGGGTCCGTGTGGGCAAGAACACTGAAGCTTTCTTT. Translation gives CASVGVRVGKNTEAFF.

The chain uses TRBV2 and TRBJ2-1; D is ambiguous. Germline assignment: CDR1 SNHLY and CDR2 FYNNEI. The CDR3 runs to 15 residues. Trimming took off 4 bases at V and 1 base at J, with 11 bases between the two ends. CDR3 region: CASSVERPSYNEQFF. The CDR3 region has the DNA TGTGCCAGCAGTGTGGAGAGACCTTCCTACAATGAGCAGTTCTTC.

CDR3 amino acids: CASSPSLYEQYF. CDR3 nucleotides: TGCGCCAGCAGTCCTTCCCTCTACGAGCAGTACTTC. The V call is TRBV5-1, the J call TRBJ2-7; unclear D gene. Deletions cut 5 bases from V and 3 bases from J, with 9 bases between. This CDR3 region has 12 residues. Per the germline V gene, CDR1 is SGHRS and CDR2 is YFSETQ.

The V gene is TRBV7-6, the J gene TRBJ1-1; a weak D match, TRBD1 (5 bases). V was clipped by 2 bases and J by 5 bases, with 9 bases between them. The CDR3 has 13 residues. The V gene's germline CDR1 is SGHVS and CDR2 FNYEAQ. Here the CDR3 reads CASSLSRQTEAFF. DNA of the CDR3: TGTGCCAGCAGCTTAAGCAGACAGACTGAAGCTTTCTTT.

This chain connects TRBV5-1 to TRBJ2-7; D might be TRBD2 (6 bases). CDR1 SGHRS and CDR2 YFSETQ come from the germline V gene. The V end was cut by 4 bases, the J end by 2 bases, with 16 bases between. The CDR3 extends over 15 amino acids. CDR3: CASSPDGTSAYEQYF. In DNA form, the CDR3 reads TGCGCCAGCAGCCCGGACGGGACTTCAGCCTACGAGCAGTACTTC.

The chain employs TRBV30 and TRBJ2-1; 11 bases match TRBD2. The V and J ends lost 2 bases and 7 bases, in that order; junction bases with no gene match: 7. The CDR3 is 15 residues long. Per germline, CDR1 GTSNPN and CDR2 SVGIG (reference sequence). The chain's CDR3 is CAWSLTSGTGNEQFF. For the CDR3, the DNA is TGTGCCTGGAGTCTGACTAGCGGGACGGGAAATGAGCAGTTCTTC.

This chain links TRBV27 with TRBJ1-4; possibly TRBD1 for D (5 bases). V gave up 5 bases and J gave up 4 bases, with 14 bases separating them. The CDR3 length is 15 residues. Germline values: CDR1 MNHEY, CDR2 SMNVEV (reference sequence). As DNA, the CDR3 is TGTGCCAGCAGTGCACTAGGAGGGGTTAATGAAAAACTGTTTTTT. Translating it yields CASSALGGVNEKLFF. Based on the CDR3 plus reference TRBV27 and TRBJ1-4, the full variable domain is EAQVTQNPRYLITVTGKKLTVTCSQNMNHEYMSWYRQDPGLGLRQIYYSMNVEVTDKGDVPEGYKVSRKEKRNFPLILESPSPNQTSLYFCASSALGGVNEKLFFGSGTQLSVL.

This chain joins TRBV7-6 and TRBJ1-1; D remains ambiguous. Trimming took 4 bases from V and 1 from J, leaving 10 bases between them. CDR1 and CDR2 (germline): SGHVS, FNYEAQ. The CDR3 totals 14 residues. The CDR3, as DNA: TGTGCCAGCAGCTCGTCCGGAGGGAACACTGAAGCTTTCTTT. Translation: CASSSSGGNTEAFF.

This clone occurred a few times. CDR3 region: CASSPNGRNTIYF. The CDR3, as DNA: TGTGCCAGCTCACCTAACGGTCGAAACACCATATATTTT. This chain uses TRBV18 with TRBJ1-3; D remains unclear. In germline, CDR1 is KGHSH, CDR2 LQKENI. V was cut by 3 bases and J by 5 bases, with 8 bases left in between. The CDR3 is 13 amino acids.

This clone occurred once. The chain carries TRBV3-1 (or the pseudogene TRBV3-2) and TRBJ1-1, with 7 bases lining up with TRBD1. This CDR3 has 12 residues. CDR1 and CDR2 (germline): LGHDT, YNNKEL (reference sequence). Trimming took 2 bases from V and 8 from J; bases not matched to a gene: 2. Written as DNA, the CDR3 is TGTGCCAGCAGCCAACAGGGGGTAGAAGCTTTCTTT. Amino acids: CASSQQGVEAFF.

The rearrangement uses TRBV9 and TRBJ1-3; 9 positions agree with TRBD1. V lost 0 bases and J lost 5; bases outside the gene matches: 9. This CDR3 is built from 17 residues. Germline V gene sequence: CDR1 SGDLS, CDR2 YYNGEE. The CDR3 nucleotides are TGTGCCAGCAGCGTAGAAGGTTGGGACAGGGCCAGAAACACCATATATTTT. Its translation: CASSVEGWDRARNTIYF.

The V call is TRBV19, the J call TRBJ2-2; D is ambiguous. The CDR3 has 17 residues. V was clipped by 3 bases and J by 1 base, with 15 bases between them. In germline, CDR1 is LNHDA, CDR2 SQIVND (reference sequence). Here the CDR3 reads CASSIVHPALNTGELFF. For the CDR3, the DNA is TGTGCCAGTAGTATTGTCCACCCCGCGCTGAACACCGGGGAGCTGTTTTTT.

V is TRBV5-8 and J is TRBJ1-5; no clear D gene. Trimming took off 0 bases at V and 3 bases at J, with 16 bases between the two ends. This CDR3 has 17 residues. Per germline, CDR1 SGHTS and CDR2 YDEGEE. The CDR3 protein is CASSLGASSVNNQPQHF. CDR3 nucleotides: TGTGCCAGCAGCTTGGGGGCCAGCTCTGTGAACAATCAGCCCCAGCATTTT.